The clone carrying this TCR beta chain was picked up a small number of times. Its antigen is as yet unknown. The sample belongs to a study of CD8 T cells in ankylosing spondylitis. Findings and limits, study-wide: Some of these motif variants have turned up before, in reports on reactive arthritis synovial fluid and blood.

MiXCR, run by TCRdb on the 5' RACE reads, gives a single entry per CDR3 protein. Seen here are approximately 110,000 distinct CDR3 sequences, around 24% observed once, and the top ten hold approximately 13%. Germline V gives CDR1 KGHSH, CDR2 LQKENI. Trimming took 0 bases from V and 6 from J; bases not matched to a gene: 6. There are 16 residues in the CDR3. This sequence originates from a male donor with ankylosing spondylitis. What was sequenced was synovial fluid, either unsorted or a sorted T cell fraction (not recorded which). The chain uses TRBV18 and TRBJ2-1, with 9 bases matching TRBD2. DNA for the CDR3: TGTGCCAGCTCACCACCCGGCGGGAGGGTACTCAATGAGCAGTTCTTC. Translated: CASSPPGGRVLNEQFF.